The TCR beta chain described here comes from a study of radiotherapy plus CTLA-4 blockade in lung cancer. On the study more broadly: Objective responses emerged in roughly a sixth of patients, and 30% to 40% attained disease control.

Clones were read by immunoSEQ multiplex PCR, and TCRdb kept only the in-frame ones, dropping some. The sample yields fewer than 75,000 clones, around 86% seen once. This clone has only one observation. The antigen is not known. Study-level points and caveats: In blood, early T cell clone dynamics reportedly predicted response best, together with interferon-beta. In blood, TCR clones derived from the tumor expanded after radiotherapy plus ipilimumab.

The CDR3 has 13 residues. Germline loops: CDR1 SQVTM, CDR2 ANQGSEA. V was pared by 3 bases and J by 2 bases, with 10 bases between. Lung cancer patients with chemo-refractory metastatic non-small-cell disease were given focal radiation plus CTLA-4 blockade with ipilimumab. J is TRBJ1-1 and V is TRBV29-1; D possibly corresponds to TRBD1 (6 bases). This TCR derives from a human donor with non-small cell lung cancer that progressed on radiotherapy plus ipilimumab. The sample consisted of peripheral blood, taken from a patient treated with radiotherapy plus ipilimumab. In nucleotides, the CDR3 is TGCAGCGTTGATAGGGGGTTCAACACTGAAGCTTTCTTT. Its translation is CSVDRGFNTEAFF.